What follows describes a single T cell receptor beta chain. Its antigen target is currently unknown. Per-nucleotide qualities are absent, and no much larger clonotype sits a single base away. The CDR3 starts with the cysteine, ends with the phenylalanine, and has 19 residues. Left in the record is the CDR3 DNA by itself, 57 bases read in frame from the first base. Relative to germline, V is 0 bases shorter and J is 5 bases shorter, with 26 bases between their ends. Based on the germline V gene, the CDR1 and CDR2 sequences are SGHRS and YFSETQ. The data belong to a study of beta chain features in type 1 diabetes (dated by TCRdb to the late 2010s). Turning to the overall study: Mean age, gender distribution, total cell number and subset yield did not differ between patients and healthy donors. A total of some 100,000,000 sorted cells were examined across all samples, and the number of cells per subset was strongly correlated with RNA yield. In the study, recently diagnosed type 1 diabetes patients and matched healthy donors were compared on the TCRB repertoires of their sorted circulating CD4+ T cell subsets. Regulatory and stem cell-like memory subsets were obtained from only 8 patients and roughly 8 healthy donors, while naive and central memory subsets were obtained from all 30 or so donors. Study-wide conclusions, independent of this receptor: Because the HLA sub-analyses included only small numbers of individuals, any influence of HLA type on TCRB rearrangement was left unresolved. The naive, central memory and regulatory TCRB repertoires appeared to resemble one another more closely among patients than among healthy donors. PCR might favor shorter templates, but patient and control samples were amplified and corrected together, so any skew would affect both groups equally. In all four CD4+ subsets, TCRB CDR3 length was moderately but significantly shorter in type 1 diabetes patients. Fewer insertions and more nucleotide deletions at VDJ recombination sites were observed in patients with type 1 diabetes, implying thymic rearrangement abnormalities. Because cDNA rather than genomic DNA was sequenced, highly expressing activated cells could have been over-represented, although no difference in activation and CD3 levels was found between groups.

All of the isolated RNA was reverse transcribed with the High Capacity cDNA Reverse Transcription Kit, so expressed TCRB transcripts were sequenced. Deep immunoSEQ sequencing was performed on naive, central memory and regulatory T cell samples, with an average of roughly 3.5 million total reads per sample. Sorted cells were lysed in RLT buffer and RNA was extracted with DNase-treated RNeasy Micro or Mini kits, depending on cell number. Each cell subset was processed on its own to prevent cross-contamination, while patient and healthy donor samples were processed together. The immunoSEQ multiplex PCR was used to amplify TCRB sequences from cDNA, yielding 87-bp fragments that span the CDR3 region. The amplicons were sequenced using the Illumina HiSeq platform. From the authors' description of their analysis: Synthetic template baselines were used to correct PCR bias computationally, reads within Hamming distance 2 were collapsed, and singletons that could not be merged were discarded. Reads were aligned to IMGT to assign V, D and J genes, CDR3 length, and insertions or deletions at six rearrangement sites. Within each subset, clonotype counts were normalized to the number of sorted cells before true diversity and Gini coefficients were calculated with the tcR R package. The overlap coefficient, calculated on TCRB nucleotide sequences, was used to measure repertoire sharing. As a proxy for the pre-selection repertoire, out-of-frame TCRB sequences from naive cells were analyzed. The source is immuneACCESS, and TCRdb retained only in-frame sequences with V and J called. Part of the clones is not carried over; for the studies checked, unresolved V genes explain less than half of this, and the remainder is unexplained. V, J and clone size are those of that table, while D and trimming were read from the DNA. The sample has approximately 270,000 clones on record, around an eighth of them singletons. In total, the top ten clones hold more than 0.015% of the sample.

Each donor gave one peripheral blood draw, averaging roughly 120 mL, which was collected into heparinised tubes. A BD FACSAria II was used to sort naive, central memory, regulatory and stem cell-like memory CD4+ T cells with a panel that included CD45RO, CCR7, CD25, CD127, CD95 and CD27. Purity was above 98% for every sorted population. PBMCs were isolated right away by Lymphoprep density gradient centrifugation and were stained directly, without culture. Samples were stained and sorted in pairs, with one healthy donor and one patient per experiment, so that batch effects were minimized. The sequence was obtained from a man in his thirties or forties with type 1 diabetes. The sample consisted of naive CD4+ T cells from blood. The cell subset or site label of this sample denotes: true naive CD4+ T cells. This sequence uses TRBV5-1 and TRBJ1-1; the D region possibly corresponds to TRBD1 (6 bases align). The nucleotides are TGCGCCAGCAGCTTGGGTGGGGGGGCCCCACTTTTACTGGGAACTGAAGCTTTCTTT. Translated, it reads CASSLGGGAPLLLGTEAFF. Reference TRBV5-1 and TRBJ1-1 genes cover what lies past the CDR3, so the full variable domain is KAGVTQTPRYLIKTRGQQVTLSCSPISGHRSVSWYQQTPGQGLQFLFEYFSETQRNKGNFPGRFSGRQFSNSRSEMNVSTLELGDSALYLCASSLGGGAPLLLGTEAFFGQGTRLTVV.